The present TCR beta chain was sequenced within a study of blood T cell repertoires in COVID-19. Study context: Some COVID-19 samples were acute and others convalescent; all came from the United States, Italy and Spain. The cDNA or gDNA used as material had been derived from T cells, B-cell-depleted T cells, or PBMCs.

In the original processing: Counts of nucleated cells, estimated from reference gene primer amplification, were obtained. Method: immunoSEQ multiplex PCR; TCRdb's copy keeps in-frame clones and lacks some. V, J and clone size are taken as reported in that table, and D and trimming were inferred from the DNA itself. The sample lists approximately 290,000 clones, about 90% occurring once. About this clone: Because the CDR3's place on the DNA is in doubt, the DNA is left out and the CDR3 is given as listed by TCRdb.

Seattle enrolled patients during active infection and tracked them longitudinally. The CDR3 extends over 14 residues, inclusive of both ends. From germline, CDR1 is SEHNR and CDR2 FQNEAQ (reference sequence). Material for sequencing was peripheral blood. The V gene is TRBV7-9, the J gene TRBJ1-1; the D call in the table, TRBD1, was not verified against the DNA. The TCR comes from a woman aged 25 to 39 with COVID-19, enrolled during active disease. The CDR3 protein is CASSSSTTATEAFF.